Sequencing of this T cell receptor (beta chain) was carried out in a study of cytomegalovirus exposure and HLA in healthy donors. The study's findings and limits: Highly shared sequence variants in one cluster were likely a sequencing artifact. Prior analysis indicated that the majority of TCR beta V segments exhibited productivity approximately 90% or approximately 30% of the time. In vitro data verified a few CMV-associated chains as specific for CMV antigens.

This clone was seen only once. What it recognizes is unknown. The study ran its PCR with 60 Vbeta and 13 Jbeta primers. Only in-frame clones appear in the TCRdb table, and some are missing; sequencing was by immunoSEQ multiplex PCR. The sample lists under 200,000 clones, approximately 78% seen once, with over 0.85% in the top ten. The sequence came from a girl aged 2 to 9 in good health and CMV-seropositive. Sequencing was carried out using PBMCs.

The CDR3 region is CASSLGEGGQNTEAFF. In DNA, the CDR3 is TGCGCCAGCAGCTTGGGGGAGGGGGGTCAGAACACTGAAGCTTTCTTT. The J gene is TRBJ1-1, the V gene TRBV5-1; D perhaps matches TRBD1 (6 bases). This CDR3 contains 16 residues. Germline CDR1 and CDR2: SGHRS and YFSETQ. The V end lost 0 bases, the J end lost 1 base, and 13 bases lay between the germline ends.